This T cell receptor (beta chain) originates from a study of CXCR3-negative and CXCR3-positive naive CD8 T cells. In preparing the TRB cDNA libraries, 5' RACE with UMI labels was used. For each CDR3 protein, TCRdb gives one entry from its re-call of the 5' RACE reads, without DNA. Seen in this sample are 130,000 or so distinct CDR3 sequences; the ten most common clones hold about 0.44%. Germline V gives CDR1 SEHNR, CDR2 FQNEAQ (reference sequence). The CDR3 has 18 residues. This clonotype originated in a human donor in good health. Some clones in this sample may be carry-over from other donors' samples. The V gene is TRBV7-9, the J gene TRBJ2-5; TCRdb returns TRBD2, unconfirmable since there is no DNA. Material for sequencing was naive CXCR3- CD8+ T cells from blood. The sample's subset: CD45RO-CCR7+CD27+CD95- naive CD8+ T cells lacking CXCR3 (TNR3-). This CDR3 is CASSTPPVGTSFSQTQYF.